Each of the 32 T cell receptor beta chains below was sequenced from the same sample in a study of cytomegalovirus exposure and HLA in healthy donors. 13 Jbeta primers and 60 Vbeta primers were used for the PCR. Only in-frame clones appear in the TCRdb table, and some are missing; sequencing was by immunoSEQ multiplex PCR. The table lists about 180,000 clones, around 78% of them singletons. Material: PBMCs. Receptor source: a man younger than 35 in good health and CMV-seronegative.

V gene TRBV5-1 combines with J gene TRBJ2-3; tentative D call: TRBD2 (6 bases). Germline-derived CDR1 and CDR2 are SGHRS and YFSETQ. Between the trimmed V and J ends, which lost 4 bases and 4 bases, there was a span of 19 bases. This CDR3 region has 16 residues. CDR3 loop: CASSRPLGGSADTQYF. The CDR3 bases are TGCGCCAGCAGCAGACCTTTAGGAGGGAGCGCAGATACGCAGTATTTT.

This chain connects TRBV28 to TRBJ1-1; D not certain. The ends were cut back, 3 bases at V and 4 bases at J, with 9 bases in the middle. The CDR3 runs 13 residues. Germline CDR1 and CDR2: MDHEN and SYDVKM. CDR3: CASSFEGGTEAFF. The CDR3 coding sequence is TGTGCCAGCAGTTTCGAGGGCGGCACTGAAGCTTTCTTT.

This clone was detected ten times or more. The chain links TRBV6-1 to TRBJ1-6; 9 bases are a match to TRBD1. This CDR3 is 15 amino acids long. Germline CDR1 reads MNHNS; CDR2 reads SASEGT. V was clipped by 1 base and J by 5 bases; unmatched bases: 0. The CDR3 here is CASSEGQGDNSPLHF. For the CDR3, the DNA is TGTGCCAGCAGTGAAGGACAGGGGGATAATTCACCCCTCCACTTT.

This sequence joins TRBV9 and TRBJ2-7; 7 nucleotides align to TRBD2. CDR1 is SGDLS and CDR2 is YYNGEE in the germline V gene. V lost 7 bases and J lost 2; bases outside the gene matches: 0. This CDR3 comprises 11 residues. This chain's CDR3 is CASGGAYEQYF. Written as DNA, the CDR3 is TGTGCCAGCGGGGGGGCCTACGAGCAGTACTTC.

The CDR3 DNA reads as TGTGCCAGCAGTTACTCGAGGCCCTCCTCCTACGAGCAGTACTTC. This encodes CASSYSRPSSYEQYF. The gene calls are TRBV6-5 and TRBJ2-7, with no clear D. The V end lost 0 bases, the J end lost 0 bases, and 9 bases lay between the germline ends. Germline CDR1 MNHEY, CDR2 SVGAGI. CDR3 length equals 15 residues.

This chain links TRBV6-1 with TRBJ2-3, with 7 bases lining up with TRBD2. Germline CDR1 MNHNS, CDR2 SASEGT. This CDR3 region has 14 residues. After removal of 6 bases from V and 0 bases from J, the junction contained 3 bases not matched to a gene. The CDR3 nucleotides are TGTGCCAGCAGCTTTAGCGGGAGCACAGATACGCAGTATTTT. It translates to CASSFSGSTDTQYF.

J is TRBJ1-5 and V is TRBV6-1, with no clear D. This CDR3 has 14 residues. V gave up 1 base and J gave up 0 bases, with 4 bases separating them. Germline assignment: CDR1 MNHNS and CDR2 SASEGT. The CDR3 sequence: CASSEGSSNQPQHF. Written as DNA, the CDR3 is TGTGCCAGCAGTGAAGGGAGTAGCAATCAGCCCCAGCATTTT.

This clone was detected only once. V and J are TRBV18 and TRBJ2-6; 8 nucleotides match TRBD1. Germline V CDR1 and CDR2: KGHSH, LQKENI. The V segment lost 5 bases and the J segment 4 bases; nucleotides outside the gene matches: 16. CDR3 size: 19 residues. In nucleotides, the CDR3 is TGTGCCAGCTCAGCGCAGGGGACAGGAAATAATATCGGGGCCAACGTCCTGACTTTC. Translation gives CASSAQGTGNNIGANVLTF.

The V call is TRBV25-1, the J call TRBJ2-1, with D unresolved. With 6 bases removed from V and 8 bases from J, the gap between germline ends came to 8 bases. CDR3 size: 11 residues. Germline assignment: CDR1 MGHDK and CDR2 SYGVNS. CDR3 in amino acids: CASSSGHEQFF. The CDR3 nucleotides are TGTGCCAGCAGCTCAGGTCATGAGCAGTTCTTC.

The table lists this clone with a count of one. The chain has TRBV5-4 and TRBJ2-1; maybe TRBD1 (6 bases). This CDR3 has 15 residues. Germline V gene lookup returns CDR1 SGHNT and CDR2 YYREEE (reference sequence). The V end was cut by 1 base, the J end by 4 bases, with 12 bases between. The CDR3 DNA reads as TGTGCCAGCAGCTTGAGGGGGACGAATTACAATGAGCAGTTCTTC. Encoded protein: CASSLRGTNYNEQFF.

This clone appeared a single time. The CDR3 is CASSFLAGVGNEQYF. CDR3 in DNA: TGCGCCAGCAGCTTCTTAGCGGGAGTAGGGAACGAGCAGTACTTC. The rearrangement joins TRBV5-1 to TRBJ2-7; 9 positions match TRBD2. V was pared by 2 bases and J by 5 bases, with 8 bases of the junction left unmatched. This CDR3 has 15 amino acids. Looked up from germline, CDR1 is SGHRS and CDR2 is YFSETQ.

In regard to this clone: Different DNA sequences within this sample yield the same CDR3. The chain uses TRBV30 and TRBJ1-1; D is unresolved. The CDR3 runs 13 residues. Trimming left V 2 bases short and J 4 bases short, with 11 bases between. From germline, CDR1 is GTSNPN and CDR2 SVGIG (reference sequence). CDR3 nucleotides: TGTGCCTGGAGTTCGGGGATGAGCACTGAAGCTTTCTTT. Protein product: CAWSSGMSTEAFF.

The chain combines TRBV6-1 with TRBJ2-7; 7 nucleotides agree with TRBD2. The ends lost 7 bases at V and 2 bases at J; junction bases unmatched: 8. This CDR3 region has 14 residues. The germline V gene encodes CDR1 MNHNS and CDR2 SASEGT. The DNA of the CDR3 is TGTGCCAGCACTGAGCGGGGAGGGCCCTACGAGCAGTACTTC. This codes for CASTERGGPYEQYF.

The chain links TRBV6-6 to TRBJ2-7; TRBD1 matches at 8 bases. CDR3 length: 15 residues. CDR1 is MNHNY, CDR2 SVGAGI, per germline (reference sequence). The junction had 12 bases not matched to a gene; V was cut back by 7 bases and J by 4 bases. The DNA of the CDR3 is TGTGCCAGCACTAAGCGCCGGGACAGGTGGTACGAGCAGTACTTC. It encodes CASTKRRDRWYEQYF.

The chain joins TRBV6-1 to TRBJ1-1; D is undetermined. Trimming pared 2 bases from V and 1 base from J, leaving 8 bases between. Germline loops: CDR1 MNHNS, CDR2 SASEGT. The CDR3 has 14 residues. The CDR3 DNA reads TGTGCCAGCAGTGAACGAGGGAAGAACACTGAAGCTTTCTTT. This codes for CASSERGKNTEAFF.

This chain's CDR3 is CASSQTGTGELFF. The CDR3 bases are TGTGCCAGCAGCCAAACGGGGACCGGGGAGCTGTTTTTT. The chain employs TRBV7-3 and TRBJ2-2; D is possibly TRBD2 (5 bases). Germline V gene lookup returns CDR1 SGHTA and CDR2 FQGTGA. The CDR3 totals 13 residues. Trimming shortened V by 5 bases and J by 5 bases, and 9 bases separated the two germline ends.

The CDR3 sequence is CAWTRGRRSHEQFF. CDR3 nucleotides: TGTGCCTGGACGCGCGGGAGGAGGTCCCATGAGCAGTTCTTC. The V gene is TRBV30, the J gene TRBJ2-1; 8 positions match TRBD2. CDR3 length: 14 residues. With 4 bases clipped from V and 8 bases from J, the junction kept 10 bases outside the gene matches. The germline V gene has CDR1 GTSNPN and CDR2 SVGIG (reference sequence).

V is TRBV19 and J is TRBJ2-1; tentatively, D is TRBD1 (5 bases). V was pared by 6 bases and J by 6 bases, with 9 bases between. The CDR3 is made up of 12 amino acids. In germline, CDR1 is LNHDA, CDR2 SQIVND (reference sequence). The DNA for the CDR3 is TGTGCCAGTAGCAGGGTTGGCAATGAGCAGTTCTTC. Translation gives CASSRVGNEQFF. Full variable domain (rest looked up from reference TRBV19 and TRBJ2-1): DGGITQSPKYLFRKEGQNVTLSCEQNLNHDAMYWYRQDPGQGLRLIYYSQIVNDFQKGDIAEGYSVSREKKESFPLTVTSAQKNPTAFYLCASSRVGNEQFFGPGTRLTVL.

This clone has only a few counts. This sequence joins TRBV5-6 and TRBJ2-3; TRBD2 aligns across 16 bases. Per germline, CDR1 SGHDT and CDR2 YYEEEE. V was pared by 4 bases and J by 7 bases, with 9 bases of the junction left unmatched. The CDR3 spans 17 residues. CDR3 amino acids: CASSPGTSGGARNTQYF. Here the CDR3 DNA reads TGTGCCAGCAGCCCGGGGACTAGCGGGGGGGCCAGGAATACGCAGTATTTT.

The chain has TRBV18 and TRBJ1-1; D is possibly TRBD1 (6 bases). CDR1 and CDR2 from the germline V gene are KGHSH and LQKENI. V was clipped by 3 bases and J by 1 base, with 9 bases between them. The length of the CDR3 is 14 residues. This CDR3 reads CASSPLTGNTEAFF. The DNA for the CDR3 is TGTGCCAGCTCACCGTTGACAGGGAACACTGAAGCTTTCTTT.

The chain recombines TRBV9 with TRBJ2-7, with 7 bases fitting TRBD2. J gave up 4 bases and V 3 bases, and 7 bases lay outside the gene matches. CDR3 size: 14 residues. Germline V gene lookup returns CDR1 SGDLS and CDR2 YYNGEE. The DNA for the CDR3 is TGTGCCAGCAGCGAGGGCGGGAGCTCTTACGAGCAGTACTTC. It specifies CASSEGGSSYEQYF. Variable domain in full (rest from reference TRBV9 and TRBJ2-7): DSGVTQTPKHLITATGQRVTLRCSPRSGDLSVYWYQQSLDQGLQFLIQYYNGEERAKGNILERFSAQQFPDLHSELNLSSLELGDSALYFCASSEGGSSYEQYFGPGTRLTVT.

This clone was detected once. V gene TRBV5-1 combines with J gene TRBJ1-1; TRBD1 matches 8 bases. Germline CDR1 and CDR2: SGHRS and YFSETQ. The CDR3 consists of 15 residues. V gave up 2 bases and J gave up 4 bases; unmatched junction bases: 7. Here the CDR3 DNA reads TGCGCCAGCAGCTTACAACAGGGGGGGACCACTGAAGCTTTCTTT. It yields the protein CASSLQQGGTTEAFF.

J is TRBJ1-2 and V is TRBV19, with D possibly matching TRBD1 (5 bases). V lost 6 bases to trimming and J lost 7 bases, with 15 bases between them. This CDR3 spans 13 amino acids. In germline, CDR1 is LNHDA, CDR2 SQIVND (reference sequence). CDR3 region: CASRDRGGSGYTF. In nucleotides, the CDR3 is TGTGCCAGTAGAGACAGAGGCGGGAGTGGCTACACCTTC.

The chain combines TRBV2 with TRBJ2-7; TRBD2 matches at 11 bases. Germline V CDR1 and CDR2: SNHLY, FYNNEI. This CDR3 spans 15 amino acids. The ends lost 5 bases at V and 2 bases at J; junction bases unmatched: 5. CDR3 in DNA: TGTGCCAGCAGTCGTAGCGGGGGGGTTCCCTACGAGCAGTACTTC. This codes for CASSRSGGVPYEQYF.

The chain links TRBV5-1 to TRBJ1-2; 7 nucleotides align to TRBD1. V shed 4 bases, J shed 8 bases, and the junction held 8 bases outside the gene matches. Germline-derived CDR1 and CDR2 are SGHRS and YFSETQ. The CDR3 contains 13 residues. The CDR3 sequence is CASSPRDSRGYTF. DNA for the CDR3: TGCGCCAGCAGCCCGCGGGACAGTAGGGGCTACACCTTC.

Turning to this clone: At one end the junction does not follow the germline gene, possibly because of a read error. The rearrangement links TRBV5-4 to TRBJ1-5, with D perhaps matching TRBD1 (6 bases). The CDR3 loop spans 17 amino acids. The germline V gene has CDR1 SGHNT and CDR2 YYREEE (reference sequence). The CDR3 DNA follows: TGTGCCAGCAGGTCGGGTAGGGGGTCAAGGGGTGTCTCAGCCCCAGCATTT. It encodes CASRSGRGSRGVSAPAF.

V usage is TRBV19 and J usage is TRBJ2-7, with D tentatively TRBD1 (5 bases). CDR1 and CDR2 from the germline V gene are LNHDA and SQIVND (reference sequence). This CDR3 has 15 residues. Trimming pared 8 bases from V and 3 bases from J, leaving 20 bases between. CDR3 in DNA: TGTGCCAGTCCGCAGGGCTTACTAAAAATCTACGAGCAGTACTTC. Translated: CASPQGLLKIYEQYF.

This chain links TRBV2 with TRBJ1-4; 9 nucleotides line up with TRBD1. The CDR3 totals 14 residues. Germline loops: CDR1 SNHLY, CDR2 FYNNEI. With 4 bases clipped from V and 10 bases from J, the junction kept 7 bases outside the gene matches. This CDR3 reads CASSARDRELKLFF. The CDR3 DNA is TGTGCCAGCAGTGCCCGGGACAGGGAGCTAAAACTGTTTTTT. The full variable domain, its missing parts supplied by reference TRBV2 and TRBJ1-4, is EPEVTQTPSHQVTQMGQEVILRCVPISNHLYFYWYRQILGQKVEFLVSFYNNEISEKSEIFDDQFSVERPDGSNFTLKIRSTKLEDSAMYFCASSARDRELKLFFGSGTQLSVL.

This clone was seen more than once but under ten times. The rearrangement uses TRBV20-1 and TRBJ2-5; D uncertain. The CDR3 spans 11 residues. V was pared by 7 bases and J by 7 bases, with 13 bases between. From germline, CDR1 is DFQATT and CDR2 SNEGSKA (reference sequence). For the CDR3, the DNA is TGCAGTGAGTTCCTAACGCCGACCCAGTACTTC. The encoded protein is CSEFLTPTQYF.

The rearrangement uses TRBV6-6 and TRBJ1-2; D may be TRBD1 (6 bases). The germline CDR1 and CDR2 sequences are MNHNY and SVGAGI (reference sequence). The CDR3 is 14 amino acids. With 3 bases removed from V and 2 bases from J, the gap between germline ends came to 10 bases. The CDR3 here is CASSYSDSNYGYTF. The CDR3 DNA follows: TGTGCCAGCAGTTATTCGGACAGCAACTATGGCTACACCTTC.

This chain joins TRBV27 and TRBJ2-1; 8 bases align to TRBD2. The CDR3 covers 14 residues. J was trimmed by 5 bases and V by 7 bases; bases with no gene match: 7. Germline V CDR1 and CDR2: MNHEY, SMNVEV (reference sequence). The CDR3 sequence: CASNAAGGNNEQFF. The CDR3 DNA follows: TGTGCCAGCAACGCGGCGGGAGGCAACAATGAGCAGTTCTTC.

The table lists this clone with a count of one. The rearrangement uses TRBV29-1 and TRBJ2-7; 8 nucleotides line up with TRBD2. Trimming at V came to 7 bases and at J to 4 bases, leaving 9 bases not matched to a gene. Germline CDR1 SQVTM, CDR2 ANQGSEA. This CDR3 comprises 13 residues. The CDR3 region has the DNA TGCAGCGCCACGGGAGGGGAGCGGTACGAGCAGTACTTC. Translated: CSATGGERYEQYF.